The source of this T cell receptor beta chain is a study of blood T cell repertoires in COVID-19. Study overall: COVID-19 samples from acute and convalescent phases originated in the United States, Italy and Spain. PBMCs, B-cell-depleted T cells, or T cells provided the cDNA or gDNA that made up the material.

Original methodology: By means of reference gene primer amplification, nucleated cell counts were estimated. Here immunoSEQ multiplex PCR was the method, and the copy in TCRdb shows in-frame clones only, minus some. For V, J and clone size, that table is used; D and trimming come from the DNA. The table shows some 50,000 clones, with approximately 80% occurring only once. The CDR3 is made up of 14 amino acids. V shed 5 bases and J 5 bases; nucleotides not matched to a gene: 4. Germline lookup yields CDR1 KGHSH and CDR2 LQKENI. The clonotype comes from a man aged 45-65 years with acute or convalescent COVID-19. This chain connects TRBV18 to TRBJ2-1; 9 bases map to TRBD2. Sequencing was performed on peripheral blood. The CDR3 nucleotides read TGTGCCAGCTCAAATCGACTAGCGGACAATGAGCAGTTCTTC. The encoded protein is CASSNRLADNEQFF.